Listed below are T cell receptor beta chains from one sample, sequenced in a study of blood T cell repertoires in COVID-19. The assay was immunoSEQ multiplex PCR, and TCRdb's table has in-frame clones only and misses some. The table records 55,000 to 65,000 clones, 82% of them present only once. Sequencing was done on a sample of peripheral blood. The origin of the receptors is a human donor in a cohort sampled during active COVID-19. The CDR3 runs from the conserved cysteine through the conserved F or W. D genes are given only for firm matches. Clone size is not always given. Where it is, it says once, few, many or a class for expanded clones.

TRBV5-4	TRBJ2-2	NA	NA	CASSLGGPDTGELFF	TGTGCCAGCAGCTTGGGGGGGCCCGACACCGGGGAGCTGTTTTTT
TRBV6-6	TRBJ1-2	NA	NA	CASSYSAGDNYGYTF	TGTGCCAGCAGTTACTCGGCAGGGGATAACTATGGCTACACCTTC
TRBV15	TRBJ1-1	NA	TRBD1	CATSRSGTGGTEAFF	TGTGCCACCAGCAGATCCGGGACAGGGGGCACTGAAGCTTTCTTT
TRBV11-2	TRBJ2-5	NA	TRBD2	CASSPRTSGGVWETQYF	TGTGCCAGCAGCCCCCGGACTAGCGGGGGGGTTTGGGAGACCCAGTACTTC
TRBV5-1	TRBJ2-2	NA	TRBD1	CASSWRQGAGELFF	TGCGCCAGCAGCTGGCGACAGGGTGCCGGGGAGCTGTTTTTT
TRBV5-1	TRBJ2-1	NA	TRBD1	CASSLSGDSSYNEQFF	TGCGCCAGCAGCTTATCCGGGGACAGCTCCTACAATGAGCAGTTCTTC
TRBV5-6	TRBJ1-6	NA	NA	CASSLGQENNSPLHF	TGTGCCAGCAGCTTGGGACAGGAAAATAATTCACCCCTCCACTTT
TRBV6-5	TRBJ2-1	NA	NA	CASSSSRGSYNEQFF	TGTGCCAGCAGTTCGTCCCGGGGGTCCTACAATGAGCAGTTCTTC
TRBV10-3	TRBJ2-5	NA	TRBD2	CAISRSGGVGETQYF	TGTGCCATCAGCCGATCCGGGGGGGTGGGAGAGACCCAGTACTTC
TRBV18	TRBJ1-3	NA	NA	CASSPSPQVSGNTIYF	TGTGCCAGCTCACCATCGCCCCAGGTCTCTGGAAACACCATATATTTT
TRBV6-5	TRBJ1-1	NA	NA	CASRNLRNEAFF	TGTGCCAGCAGGAACCTCAGGAATGAAGCTTTCTTT
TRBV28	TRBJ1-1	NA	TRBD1	CASRRTGPTEAFF	TGTGCCAGCAGGAGGACAGGCCCCACTGAAGCTTTCTTT
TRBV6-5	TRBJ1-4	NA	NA	CASSLGGANEKLFF	TGTGCCAGCAGTTTGGGGGGGGCTAATGAAAAACTGTTTTTT
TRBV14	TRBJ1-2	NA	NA	CASSQVNRGGYYGYTF	TGTGCCAGCAGCCAAGTAAATCGGGGGGGCTACTATGGCTACACCTTC
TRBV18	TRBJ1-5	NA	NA	CASSPSGGTNQPQHF	TGTGCCAGCTCACCATCGGGCGGGACCAATCAGCCCCAGCATTTT
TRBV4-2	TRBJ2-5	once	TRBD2	CASSHTKGGGAQETQYF	TGTGCCAGCAGCCACACGAAGGGCGGGGGGGCCCAAGAGACCCAGTACTTC
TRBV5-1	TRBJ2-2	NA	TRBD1	CASSLSGQVSGELFF	TGCGCCAGCAGCTTGTCCGGACAGGTGTCCGGGGAGCTGTTTTTT
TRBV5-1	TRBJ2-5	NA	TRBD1	CASSGQGAFQETQYF	TGCGCCAGCAGCGGACAGGGAGCTTTTCAAGAGACCCAGTACTTC
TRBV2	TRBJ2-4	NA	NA	CASSGVVIDIQYF	TGTGCCAGCAGTGGAGTAGTTATTGACATTCAGTACTTC
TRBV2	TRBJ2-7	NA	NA	CASSPSFRSSYEQYF	TGTGCCAGCAGTCCTTCATTTAGGAGCTCCTACGAGCAGTACTTC
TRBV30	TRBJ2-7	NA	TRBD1	CAWRPRGQGAWEQYF	TGTGCCTGGAGGCCTAGGGGACAGGGGGCGTGGGAGCAGTACTTC
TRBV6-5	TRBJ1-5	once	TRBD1	CASRQTGVGNQPQHF	TGTGCCAGCAGGCAGACAGGGGTCGGCAATCAGCCCCAGCATTTT
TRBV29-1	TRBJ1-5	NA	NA	CSVGAGASNQPQHF	TGCAGCGTTGGGGCGGGGGCCAGCAATCAGCCCCAGCATTTT
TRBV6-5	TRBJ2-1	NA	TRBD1	CASRSGTGLNEQFF	TGTGCCAGCAGATCCGGGACAGGGTTAAATGAGCAGTTCTTC
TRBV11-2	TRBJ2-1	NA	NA	CASSLEAGEGNEQFF	TGTGCCAGCAGCTTAGAGGCAGGGGAGGGCAATGAGCAGTTCTTC
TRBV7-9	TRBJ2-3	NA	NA	CASSLGGDTDTQYF	TGTGCCAGCAGCTTAGGGGGCGACACAGATACGCAGTATTTT
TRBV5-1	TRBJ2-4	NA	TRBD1	CASSAPQGAENIQYF	TGCGCCAGCAGCGCCCCACAGGGGGCGGAGAACATTCAGTACTTC
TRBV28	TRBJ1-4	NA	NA	CASSLGQSNEKLFF	TGTGCCAGCAGTTTAGGACAGAGTAATGAAAAACTGTTTTTT
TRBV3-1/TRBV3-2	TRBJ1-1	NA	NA	CASSQVVGLSEAFF	TGTGCCAGCAGCCAAGTTGTAGGACTTAGTGAAGCTTTCTTT
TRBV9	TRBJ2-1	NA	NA	CASSVAGNNEQFF	TGTGCCAGCAGCGTAGCGGGGAACAATGAGCAGTTCTTC
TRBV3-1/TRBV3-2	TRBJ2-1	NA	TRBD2	CASSQGGGIDNEQFF	TGTGCCAGCAGCCAAGGGGGGGGGATAGACAATGAGCAGTTCTTC
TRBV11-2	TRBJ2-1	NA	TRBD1	CASSGPGQGWHEQFF	TGTGCCAGCAGCGGTCCGGGACAGGGTTGGCATGAGCAGTTCTTC
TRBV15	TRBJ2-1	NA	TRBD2	CATGEGSSYNEQFF	TGTGCCACCGGGGAGGGAAGCTCCTACAATGAGCAGTTCTTC
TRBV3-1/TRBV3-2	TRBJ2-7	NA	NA	CASSQEARRGEQYF	TGTGCCAGCAGCCAAGAGGCACGGCGCGGCGAGCAGTACTTC
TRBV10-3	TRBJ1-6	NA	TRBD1	CAISGQGNSPLHF	TGTGCCATCAGCGGACAGGGCAATTCACCCCTCCACTTT
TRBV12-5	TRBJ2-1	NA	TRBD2	CASGLVPTSGSFVSYNEQFF	TGTGCTAGTGGTTTGGTCCCGACTAGCGGCTCCTTCGTTTCTTACAATGAGCAGTTCTTC
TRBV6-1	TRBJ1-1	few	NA	CASSETSPGGPGAFVEAFF	TGTGCCAGCAGTGAGACCTCCCCGGGGGGGCCAGGGGCCTTTGTGGAAGCTTTCTTT
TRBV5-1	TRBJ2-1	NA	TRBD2	CASSLPAAGDNEQFF	TGCGCCAGCAGCTTGCCGGCAGCGGGGGACAATGAGCAGTTCTTC
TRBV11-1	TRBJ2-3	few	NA	CASSGAGASRAQYF	TGTGCCAGCTCTGGGGCGGGGGCGTCCCGCGCGCAGTATTTT
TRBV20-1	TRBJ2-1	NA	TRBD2	CSAGLAAEQFF	TGCAGTGCCGGACTAGCGGCTGAGCAGTTCTTC
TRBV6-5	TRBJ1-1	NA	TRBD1	CASSYRTGGGEAFF	TGTGCCAGCAGTTACCGGACAGGGGGCGGGGAAGCTTTCTTT
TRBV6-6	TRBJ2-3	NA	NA	CASTASAAGTQYF	TGTGCCAGCACGGCTAGCGCGGCGGGTACGCAGTATTTT
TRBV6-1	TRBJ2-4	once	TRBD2	CASSEARLAGGPLNIQYF	TGTGCCAGCAGTGAAGCGAGACTAGCGGGGGGGCCGTTGAACATTCAGTACTTC
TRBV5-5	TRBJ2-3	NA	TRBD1	CASSSLTGPDTQYF	TGTGCCAGCAGCTCCCTGACAGGGCCAGATACGCAGTATTTT
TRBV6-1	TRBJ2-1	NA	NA	CASSEVWLLFF	TGTGCCAGCAGTGAAGTTTGGCTCCTGTTCTTC
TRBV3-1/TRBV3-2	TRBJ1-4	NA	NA	CASSDNRATNEKLFF	TGTGCCAGCAGCGATAACCGGGCAACTAATGAAAAACTGTTTTTT
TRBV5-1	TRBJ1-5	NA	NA	CASSPGTNSNQPQHF	TGCGCCAGCAGCCCCGGGACAAATAGCAATCAGCCCCAGCATTTT
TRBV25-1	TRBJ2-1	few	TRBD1	CASSARDRGLRDNEQFF	TGTGCCAGCAGTGCTAGGGACAGGGGGCTCAGGGATAATGAGCAGTTCTTC
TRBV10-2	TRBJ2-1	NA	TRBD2	CASIAGGSYNEQFF	TGCGCCAGCATCGCGGGGGGCTCCTACAATGAGCAGTTCTTC
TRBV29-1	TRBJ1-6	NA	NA	CSTNPPDNSPLHF	TGCAGCACCAACCCTCCGGATAATTCACCCCTCCACTTT
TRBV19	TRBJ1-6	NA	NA	CASSVAGAIAGGNSPLHF	TGTGCCAGTAGTGTGGCGGGAGCGATAGCCGGCGGTAATTCACCCCTCCACTTT
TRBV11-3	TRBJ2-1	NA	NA	CASSFGERNEQFF	TGTGCCAGCAGCTTCGGCGAGAGGAATGAGCAGTTCTTC